The 20 T cell receptor beta chains below come from one sample, sequenced in a study of blood T cell repertoires in COVID-19. Sequencing was performed with immunoSEQ multiplex PCR; in TCRdb, only in-frame clones are kept and a portion is missing. The sample holds under 300,000 clones, approximately 83% seen once. The sample was peripheral blood. These receptors all come from a human donor in a cohort sampled during active COVID-19.

The sample holds one count of this clone. The chain combines TRBV10-3 with TRBJ2-7; maybe TRBD2 (5 bases). Deletions cut 10 bases from V and 2 bases from J, with 9 bases between. CDR1 and CDR2 from the germline V gene are ENHRY and SYGVKD. There are 11 residues in the CDR3. The CDR3 DNA reads TGTGCCACCGGGGATACCTACGAGCAGTACTTC. It yields the protein CATGDTYEQYF.

The V and J genes are TRBV7-2 and TRBJ2-5; no clear D gene. The V and J ends lost 2 bases and 2 bases respectively, with 3 bases between them. Germline CDR1 and CDR2: SGHTA and FQGNSA. The CDR3 is made up of 12 amino acids. CDR3 sequence (DNA): TGTGCCAGCAGCTTAATACAAGAGACCCAGTACTTC. Protein sequence: CASSLIQETQYF. The full variable domain, its missing parts supplied by reference TRBV7-2 and TRBJ2-5, is GAGVSQSPSNKVTEKGKDVELRCDPISGHTALYWYRQSLGQGLEFLIYFQGNSAPDKSGLPSDRFSAERTGGSVSTLTIQRTQQEDSAVYLCASSLIQETQYFGPGTRLLVL.

The chain couples TRBV7-9 to TRBJ2-5, with a possible D match to TRBD1 (6 bases). This CDR3 spans 15 amino acids. Germline V lookup: CDR1 SEHNR, CDR2 FQNEAQ (reference sequence). V was trimmed by 5 bases and J by 2 bases, leaving 15 bases between them. The CDR3 DNA reads TGTGCCAGCAGCAGGCAGGGACAAATACAAGAGACCCAGTACTTC. As protein: CASSRQGQIQETQYF. The variable domain in full, with the rest retrieved from reference TRBV7-9 and TRBJ2-5, is DTGVSQNPRHKITKRGQNVTFRCDPISEHNRLYWYRQTLGQGPEFLTYFQNEAQLEKSRLLSDRFSAERPKGSFSTLEIQRTEQGDSAMYLCASSRQGQIQETQYFGPGTRLLVL.

This sequence joins TRBV15 and TRBJ2-3, with D maybe TRBD1 (5 bases). The V end lost 1 base, the J end lost 5 bases, and 10 bases lay between the germline ends. Germline V gene data show CDR1 as LNHNV and CDR2 as YYDKDF (reference sequence). This CDR3 contains 14 residues. In DNA form, the CDR3 reads TGTGCCACCAGCAGAGGGGGCGATGGAGATACGCAGTATTTT. This encodes CATSRGGDGDTQYF.

The chain couples TRBV15 to TRBJ1-2; TRBD1 agrees at 8 bases. Germline V lookup: CDR1 LNHNV, CDR2 YYDKDF (reference sequence). This CDR3 is 15 amino acids long. V gave up 2 bases and J gave up 3 bases; unmatched junction bases: 5. The CDR3 loop reads CATSRPGTGHYGYTF. The CDR3 nucleotides are TGTGCCACCAGCAGACCTGGGACAGGCCACTATGGCTACACCTTC. The whole variable domain, remainder taken from reference TRBV15 and TRBJ1-2, is DAMVIQNPRYQVTQFGKPVTLSCSQTLNHNVMYWYQQKSSQAPKLLFHYYDKDFNNEADTPDNFQSRRPNTSFCFLDIRSPGLGDTAMYLCATSRPGTGHYGYTFGSGTRLTVV.

The chain uses TRBV18 and TRBJ2-5, with D tentatively TRBD1 (6 bases). V lost 2 bases to trimming and J lost 2 bases, with 12 bases between them. Germline CDR1 and CDR2: KGHSH and LQKENI. This CDR3 has 15 residues. The CDR3 protein is CASSPEPGHQETQYF. The CDR3 nucleotides read TGTGCCAGCTCACCAGAACCGGGACATCAAGAGACCCAGTACTTC.

The chain links TRBV27 to TRBJ2-1, with TRBD2 identical over 11 bases. CDR1 is MNHEY, CDR2 SMNVEV, per germline (reference sequence). The CDR3 runs 19 residues. V gave up 5 bases and J gave up 4 bases; unmatched junction bases: 16. This chain's CDR3 is CASSREGPIAGGLYNEQFF. As DNA, the CDR3 is TGTGCCAGCAGTCGAGAGGGGCCAATAGCGGGAGGGCTTTACAATGAGCAGTTCTTC.

This clone was found once. The genes are TRBV5-1 and TRBJ2-1; D might be TRBD1 (5 bases). Trimming shortened V by 0 bases and J by 0 bases, and 13 bases separated the two germline ends. The CDR3 extends over 17 amino acids. Germline CDR1 is SGHRS and CDR2 is YFSETQ. CDR3 sequence: CASSLEVTANSYNEQFF. The CDR3 DNA reads as TGCGCCAGCAGCTTGGAGGTGACAGCGAACTCCTACAATGAGCAGTTCTTC.

The rearrangement links TRBV18 to TRBJ2-1, with unresolved D. This CDR3 has 13 residues. Trimming cost V 2 bases and J 7 bases, with 9 bases left between them. Germline assignment: CDR1 KGHSH and CDR2 LQKENI. CDR3 region: CASSPSSPNEQFF. CDR3 coding DNA: TGTGCCAGCTCACCATCTAGTCCGAATGAGCAGTTCTTC.

A note on this clone: Other DNA sequences in this specimen translate into the identical CDR3. The rearrangement uses TRBV7-2 and TRBJ1-4, with 7 bases that match TRBD1. This CDR3 spans 15 amino acids. V shed 3 bases, J shed 7 bases, and the junction held 8 bases outside the gene matches. Germline loops: CDR1 SGHTA, CDR2 FQGNSA. In nucleotides, the CDR3 is TGTGCCAGCAGCTTGAGTCAGGGGGGTGGTGAAAAACTGTTTTTT. Translating it yields CASSLSQGGGEKLFF.

In regard to this clone: Other DNA sequences in the sample encode the same CDR3. The chain employs TRBV5-5 and TRBJ1-2; no firm D call. In germline, CDR1 is SGHKS, CDR2 YYEKEE (reference sequence). The V gene lost 0 bases and the J gene lost 4 bases, with 4 bases spanning the gap. The CDR3 sequence is 12 residues long. The CDR3 region is CASSLDFYGYTF. The CDR3 DNA is TGTGCCAGCAGCTTGGACTTCTATGGCTACACCTTC.

The chain couples TRBV19 to TRBJ2-1; 15 bases agree with TRBD2. From germline, CDR1 is LNHDA and CDR2 SQIVND (reference sequence). The CDR3 extends over 20 amino acids. With 5 bases clipped from V and 6 bases from J, the junction kept 17 bases outside the gene matches. This chain's CDR3 is CASSPRRTSGRAIVSNEQFF. In nucleotides, the CDR3 is TGTGCCAGTAGTCCTAGGAGGACTAGCGGGAGGGCCATAGTTAGCAATGAGCAGTTCTTC.

The CDR3 loop reads CASSQEGAHSYNEQFF. The CDR3 DNA sequence: TGTGCCAGTAGTCAAGAGGGGGCGCATTCCTACAATGAGCAGTTCTTC. V and J are TRBV19 and TRBJ2-1; 7 bases match TRBD1. There are 16 residues in the CDR3. V shed 5 bases and J 1 base; nucleotides not matched to a gene: 8. From germline, CDR1 is LNHDA and CDR2 SQIVND (reference sequence).

This chain joins TRBV2 and TRBJ2-1, with 7 bases identical to TRBD2. The ends lost 7 bases at V and 8 bases at J; junction bases unmatched: 11. Germline CDR1 is SNHLY and CDR2 is FYNNEI. CDR3 length: 14 amino acids. CDR3 loop: CASMRGGSSHEQFF. The CDR3 DNA sequence: TGTGCCAGCATGCGTGGCGGGAGTTCCCATGAGCAGTTCTTC.

The rearrangement links TRBV12-3 or TRBV12-4 to TRBJ1-2, with TRBD1 matching over 8 bases. V shed 6 bases and J 8 bases; nucleotides not matched to a gene: 5. The CDR3 runs 12 residues. The CDR3 DNA follows: TGTGCCAGCAGCATGACAGGGGTAGGCTACACCTTC. It specifies CASSMTGVGYTF.

The chain employs TRBV19 and TRBJ2-6; D is unclear. V was shortened by 3 bases and J by 2 bases, with 2 bases between the two germline ends. The CDR3 is 13 residues long. CDR1 and CDR2 from the germline V gene are LNHDA and SQIVND (reference sequence). The CDR3 sequence is CASSITGANVLTF. The CDR3 coding sequence is TGTGCCAGTAGTATTACTGGGGCCAACGTCCTGACTTTC.

The V and J genes are TRBV19 and TRBJ1-5; D gene unclear. CDR3 length: 16 residues. The germline gives CDR1 LNHDA, CDR2 SQIVND (reference sequence). Trimming shortened V by 4 bases and J by 4 bases, and 17 bases separated the two germline ends. Here the CDR3 DNA reads TGTGCCAGTAGTAGCGGCCCAGGAGGAAGAAATCAGCCCCAGCATTTT. This encodes CASSSGPGGRNQPQHF.

V gene TRBV7-3 combines with J gene TRBJ1-1; no firm D call. CDR3 length: 13 residues. The germline CDR1 and CDR2 sequences are SGHTA and FQGTGA. Trimming shortened V by 2 bases and J by 7 bases, and 11 bases separated the two germline ends. CDR3 bases: TGTGCCAGCAGCTTAGGCGGACGGGGTGAAGCTTTCTTT. It yields the protein CASSLGGRGEAFF.

For this clone: Other DNA sequences in the sample encode the same CDR3. This rearrangement joins TRBV7-2 to TRBJ2-3; 8 bases are a match to TRBD1. With V trimmed by 1 base and J by 4 bases, 1 base remained unmatched. The CDR3 has 14 residues. Germline CDR1 SGHTA, CDR2 FQGNSA. The CDR3 spells CASSLDRGSDTQYF. The CDR3 DNA sequence: TGTGCCAGCAGCTTAGACAGGGGGTCAGATACGCAGTATTTT.

This clone has at least ten counts. Other DNA sequences from this sample encode an identical CDR3 as well. The chain employs TRBV6-5 and TRBJ1-1, with D perhaps matching TRBD1 (6 bases). Trimming removed 2 bases at V and 1 base at J, with 8 bases between. CDR3 length: 14 amino acids. CDR1 MNHEY and CDR2 SVGAGI come from the germline V gene. CDR3 coding DNA: TGTGCCAGCAGTTACCTACAGGGGAACACTGAAGCTTTCTTT. This gives the protein CASSYLQGNTEAFF.